This T cell receptor beta chain was sequenced in a study of blood T cell repertoires in COVID-19. Study processing details: Cell counts per sample came from amplifying reference gene primers. Some clones are missing from TCRdb's copy, which holds only in-frame ones; the method was immunoSEQ multiplex PCR. That table supplies the V and J calls and clone size; D and trimming were determined from the DNA. The sample contains about 270,000 clones, 75% to 90% of which appear only once. Participant age was roughly 18 to 89 years, and participants resided in fewer than 25 US areas. Specimen: PBMCs or T cells enriched from blood (not recorded which). The receptor comes from a woman under 30 who had recovered from COVID-19.

Written as DNA, the CDR3 is TGTGCCAGCAGCTTGGGAGGGGGCTCTGGGGCCAACGTCCTGACTTTC. Its protein product is CASSLGGGSGANVLTF. The chain is built from TRBV5-6 and TRBJ2-6; D may be TRBD1 (6 bases). V was trimmed by 0 bases and J by 0 bases, leaving 7 bases between them. The CDR3 is made up of 16 amino acids. The germline gives CDR1 SGHDT, CDR2 YYEEEE.